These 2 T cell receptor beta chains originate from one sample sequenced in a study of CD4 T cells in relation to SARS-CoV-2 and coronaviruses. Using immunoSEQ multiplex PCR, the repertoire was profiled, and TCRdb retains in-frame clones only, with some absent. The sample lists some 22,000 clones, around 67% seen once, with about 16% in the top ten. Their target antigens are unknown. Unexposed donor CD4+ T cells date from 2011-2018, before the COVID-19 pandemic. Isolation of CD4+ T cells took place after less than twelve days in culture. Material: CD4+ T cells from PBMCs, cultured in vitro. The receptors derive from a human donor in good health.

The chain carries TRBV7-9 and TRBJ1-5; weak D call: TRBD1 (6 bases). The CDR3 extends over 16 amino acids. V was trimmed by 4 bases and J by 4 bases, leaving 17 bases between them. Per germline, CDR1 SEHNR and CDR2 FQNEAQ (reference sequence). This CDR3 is CASSSTGTPSNQPQHF. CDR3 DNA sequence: TGTGCCAGCAGCTCGACCGGGACACCCAGTAATCAGCCCCAGCATTTT.

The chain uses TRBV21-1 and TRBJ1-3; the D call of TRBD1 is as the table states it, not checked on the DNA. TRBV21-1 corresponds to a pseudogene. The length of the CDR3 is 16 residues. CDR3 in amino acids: CASSNPTDRAGNTIYF. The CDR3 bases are TGTGCCAGCAGCAACCCCACGGACAGGGCTGGAAACACCATATATTTT.